These 31 T cell receptor beta chains were sequenced from one sample in a study of cytomegalovirus exposure and HLA in healthy donors. The PCR used 60 Vbeta and 13 Jbeta primers. The table came from immunoSEQ multiplex PCR; TCRdb's copy has only in-frame clones and leaves some out. The data contain tens of thousands of clones, roughly 63% of them singletons. Sequenced material: PBMCs. Every receptor here comes from a man in his fifties in good health and CMV-seronegative.

The V and J genes are TRBV7-7 and TRBJ2-3; TRBD2 is a possible D gene (6 bases). Germline CDR1 is SSHAT and CDR2 is FNYEAQ (reference sequence). The CDR3 loop spans 14 amino acids. The CDR3 DNA reads TGTGCTAGCGGACTCCTAGCGAACACAGATACGCAGTATTTT. The encoded protein is CASGLLANTDTQYF.

The chain carries TRBV7-9 and TRBJ2-7; D call uncertain. The CDR3 covers 13 residues. The V and J ends lost 8 bases and 4 bases respectively, with 15 bases between them. Germline values: CDR1 SEHNR, CDR2 FQNEAQ (reference sequence). CDR3 sequence reads: CASSSGVWYEQYF. The CDR3 region has the DNA TGTGCCAGCTCATCCGGAGTTTGGTACGAGCAGTACTTC.

The chain employs TRBV29-1 and TRBJ2-1; TRBD1 is a possible D gene (5 bases). The germline V gene encodes CDR1 SQVTM and CDR2 ANQGSEA. V shed 7 bases and J shed 3 bases, with 16 bases lying between them. The CDR3 loop spans 14 amino acids. Written as DNA, the CDR3 is TGCAGCGCCGACGCAGGGTTTGGCTACAATGAGCAGTTCTTC. It translates to CSADAGFGYNEQFF.

The chain joins TRBV10-3 to TRBJ2-5; TRBD2 aligns across 9 bases. The junction had 17 bases not matched to a gene; V was cut back by 10 bases and J by 5 bases. The germline V gene has CDR1 ENHRY and CDR2 SYGVKD. This CDR3 is 16 amino acids long. Written as DNA, the CDR3 is TGTGCCACCGAACTATCACGCGGGGGGGGTGTCGAGACCCAGTACTTC. Protein sequence: CATELSRGGGVETQYF.

This clone was recorded once. The chain has TRBV29-1 and TRBJ1-3; TRBD1 might be the D (6 bases). The V and J ends lost 0 bases and 4 bases respectively, with 13 bases between them. The CDR3 contains 15 residues. CDR1 and CDR2 from the germline V gene are SQVTM and ANQGSEA. The CDR3 region has the DNA TGCAGCGTTGAAGACACAAGGGGGATAGGAAACACCATATATTTT. It specifies CSVEDTRGIGNTIYF.

The chain has TRBV7-9 and TRBJ1-2, with D unclear. Germline V gene lookup returns CDR1 SEHNR and CDR2 FQNEAQ (reference sequence). The CDR3 is 15 residues long. Trimming shortened V by 4 bases and J by 5 bases, and 17 bases separated the two germline ends. CDR3 bases: TGTGCCAGCAGCTCCGGGAACAACCTGGGGTATGGCTACACCTTC. Translation: CASSSGNNLGYGYTF. The variable domain in full, with the rest retrieved from reference TRBV7-9 and TRBJ1-2, is DTGVSQNPRHKITKRGQNVTFRCDPISEHNRLYWYRQTLGQGPEFLTYFQNEAQLEKSRLLSDRFSAERPKGSFSTLEIQRTEQGDSAMYLCASSSGNNLGYGYTFGSGTRLTVV.

The CDR3 region is CASSEVGGLNQPQHF. The CDR3 DNA reads as TGTGCCAGCAGTGAAGTGGGGGGACTCAATCAGCCCCAGCATTTT. This sequence joins TRBV6-1 and TRBJ1-5; D is perhaps TRBD1 (5 bases). Trimming removed 1 base from V and 3 bases from J, with 10 bases in between. This CDR3 region has 15 residues. Germline CDR1 MNHNS, CDR2 SASEGT.

J is TRBJ2-2 and V is TRBV9; 7 positions match TRBD1. This CDR3 spans 16 amino acids. J was trimmed by 5 bases and V by 4 bases; bases with no gene match: 11. The germline CDR1 and CDR2 sequences are SGDLS and YYNGEE. CDR3 in DNA: TGTGCCAGCAGCCTAAGGGGGACAGTGGAGACCGGGGAGCTGTTTTTT. Protein: CASSLRGTVETGELFF.

Only a few counts were recorded for this clone. The gene calls are TRBV4-2 and TRBJ1-4; D is unclear. Trimming took off 1 base at V and 7 bases at J, with 16 bases between the two ends. The CDR3 sequence is 16 residues long. Germline V gives CDR1 LGHNA, CDR2 YNFKEQ. This CDR3 reads CASSQVGGRLAEKLFF. DNA of the CDR3: TGTGCCAGCAGCCAAGTAGGAGGGAGGCTGGCTGAAAAACTGTTTTTT.

This clone was found a few times. This rearrangement joins TRBV5-6 to TRBJ2-7; 7 bases are a match to TRBD2. The CDR3 has 14 residues. The V and J ends lost 5 bases and 4 bases, in that order; junction bases with no gene match: 9. Germline assignment: CDR1 SGHDT and CDR2 YYEEEE. CDR3 residues: CASRMVSSGYEQYV. CDR3 bases: TGTGCCAGCAGAATGGTGTCTAGCGGATACGAGCAGTACGTC.

This clone has only a few counts. The V call is TRBV4-3, the J call TRBJ1-3; a possible D gene is TRBD1 (5 bases). Germline loops: CDR1 LGHNA, CDR2 YSLEER. CDR3 length: 17 residues. Trimming stripped 0 bases from V and 6 bases from J, with 18 bases between. CDR3 sequence reads: CASSQDLRRGGENTIYF. Written as DNA, the CDR3 is TGCGCCAGCAGCCAAGATCTCAGGAGGGGAGGGGAAAACACCATATATTTT.

The gene calls are TRBV18 and TRBJ1-5, with 7 bases matching TRBD1. Germline V gene sequence: CDR1 KGHSH, CDR2 LQKENI. With V trimmed by 3 bases and J by 13 bases, 12 bases remained unmatched. The CDR3 totals 14 residues. The CDR3 DNA is TGTGCCAGCTCACCTACGGACAGGTCCTGGTTTCAGCATTTT. Its protein product is CASSPTDRSWFQHF.

This clone was observed a few times. CDR3 DNA: TGCGCCAGCAATAAGCTAGCGGGAGGGACCGGGGAGCTGTTTTTT. It is translated as CASNKLAGGTGELFF. The chain employs TRBV4-1 and TRBJ2-2; 12 nucleotides line up with TRBD2. The CDR3 extends over 15 amino acids. The germline gives CDR1 MGHRA, CDR2 YSYEKL. Trimming took 7 bases from V and 5 from J; bases not matched to a gene: 5.

Of note for this clone: In the same sample, other DNA sequences code for this CDR3. V gene TRBV4-2 combines with J gene TRBJ2-7; 10 nucleotides line up with TRBD1. Germline CDR1 LGHNA, CDR2 YNFKEQ. Losses at the gene ends were 4 bases for V and 2 bases for J; bases not matched to a gene: 2. CDR3 length: 14 residues. Here the CDR3 DNA reads TGTGCCAGCAGCCGGGACAGGGGAACCTACGAGCAGTACTTC. Amino acid sequence: CASSRDRGTYEQYF.

This clone came up once. This chain joins TRBV4-3 and TRBJ2-5; 9 nucleotides agree with TRBD2. V was pared by 3 bases and J by 7 bases, with 3 bases of the junction left unmatched. The CDR3 is made up of 13 amino acids. Germline CDR1 LGHNA, CDR2 YSLEER. This CDR3 reads CASSQGREGTQYF. The CDR3 DNA sequence: TGCGCCAGCAGCCAGGGGCGGGAGGGGACCCAGTACTTC.

The rearrangement links TRBV11-3 to TRBJ1-5; D remains ambiguous. CDR3 length: 13 residues. V was shortened by 5 bases and J by 5 bases, with 10 bases between the two germline ends. Germline assignment: CDR1 SGHNT and CDR2 YENEEA. The CDR3 here is CASSPSSDQPQHF. The CDR3 bases are TGTGCCAGCAGCCCCTCTTCAGATCAGCCCCAGCATTTT. Complete variable domain (other parts from reference TRBV11-3 and TRBJ1-5): EAGVVQSPRYKIIEKKQPVAFWCNPISGHNTLYWYLQNLGQGPELLIRYENEEAVDDSQLPKDRFSAERLKGVDSTLKIQPAELGDSAVYLCASSPSSDQPQHFGDGTRLSIL.

In this sample, this clone turned up once. This rearrangement joins TRBV7-6 to TRBJ2-7; 10 positions match TRBD1. The CDR3 runs to 15 residues. Germline values: CDR1 SGHVS, CDR2 FNYEAQ. After removal of 5 bases from V and 5 bases from J, the junction contained 9 bases not matched to a gene. The CDR3 here is CASSPRQGAQDEQYF. The CDR3 nucleotides read TGTGCCAGCAGCCCCCGACAGGGGGCTCAAGACGAGCAGTACTTC.

The rearrangement joins TRBV9 to TRBJ1-5; D gene ambiguous. V was pared by 0 bases and J by 5 bases, with 18 bases between. Germline V gene data show CDR1 as SGDLS and CDR2 as YYNGEE. The CDR3 length is 17 residues. CDR3 nucleotides: TGTGCCAGCAGCGTAGGGGCGGGCTCGTTCCGGGATCAGCCCCAGCATTTT. This encodes CASSVGAGSFRDQPQHF.

This clone was seen more than once but under ten times. The rearrangement uses TRBV5-6 and TRBJ2-7; D not certain. The V and J ends lost 0 bases and 4 bases respectively, with 23 bases between them. The CDR3 consists of 18 residues. Germline V gene lookup returns CDR1 SGHDT and CDR2 YYEEEE. The CDR3 sequence is CASSLGRVGWSVGYEQYF. CDR3 DNA: TGTGCCAGCAGCTTGGGTCGGGTCGGTTGGTCAGTTGGGTACGAGCAGTACTTC.

This sequence joins TRBV15 and TRBJ2-3, with TRBD1 matching 9 bases. This CDR3 has 14 residues. Trimming took 9 bases from V and 9 from J; bases not matched to a gene: 13. Germline-derived CDR1 and CDR2 are LNHNV and YYDKDF (reference sequence). The CDR3 reads CATRPGQGRGTQYF. CDR3 nucleotides: TGTGCCACTAGACCGGGACAGGGACGCGGAACGCAGTATTTT.

The V and J genes are TRBV11-2 and TRBJ1-3; possibly TRBD1 for D (5 bases). V gave up 0 bases and J gave up 8 bases, with 14 bases separating them. The CDR3 is 15 residues long. Germline V gene sequence: CDR1 SGHAT, CDR2 FQNNGV. CDR3 sequence: CASSLEGRGLDTIYF. CDR3 sequence (DNA): TGTGCCAGCAGCTTAGAAGGAAGGGGCCTGGACACCATATATTTT.

This clone was seen many times. The gene calls are TRBV7-9 and TRBJ2-7, with 9 bases aligning to TRBD1. Trimming cost V 3 bases and J 2 bases; bases outside gene matches: 5. Germline lookup yields CDR1 SEHNR and CDR2 FQNEAQ (reference sequence). The CDR3 totals 15 residues. CDR3 amino acids: CASSLVGTGTYEQYF. The CDR3 nucleotides read TGTGCCAGCAGCTTGGTTGGGACAGGGACCTACGAGCAGTACTTC. The variable domain in full, with the rest retrieved from reference TRBV7-9 and TRBJ2-7, is DTGVSQNPRHKITKRGQNVTFRCDPISEHNRLYWYRQTLGQGPEFLTYFQNEAQLEKSRLLSDRFSAERPKGSFSTLEIQRTEQGDSAMYLCASSLVGTGTYEQYFGPGTRLTVT.

This CDR3 reads CAWTGGSEAFF. The CDR3 coding sequence is TGTGCCTGGACCGGGGGGAGTGAAGCTTTCTTT. This sequence joins TRBV30 and TRBJ1-1; maybe TRBD1 (5 bases). The CDR3 covers 11 residues. Trimming left V 4 bases short and J 7 bases short, with 10 bases between. Germline CDR1 and CDR2: GTSNPN and SVGIG (reference sequence).

V and J are TRBV4-1 and TRBJ2-2; a possible D gene is TRBD2 (5 bases). The CDR3 sequence is 16 residues long. Germline V gives CDR1 MGHRA, CDR2 YSYEKL. With 4 bases removed from V and 4 bases from J, the gap between germline ends came to 16 bases. CDR3 sequence (DNA): TGCGCCAGCAGCCGTCAATATGTGAGGGCCACCGGGGAGCTGTTTTTT. Protein sequence: CASSRQYVRATGELFF.

The rearrangement joins TRBV6-5 to TRBJ2-7; tentatively, D is TRBD1 (6 bases). Germline V gene data show CDR1 as MNHEY and CDR2 as SVGAGI. Trimming removed 4 bases at V and 1 base at J, with 11 bases between. This CDR3 spans 14 amino acids. Here the CDR3 DNA reads TGTGCCAGCAGTTTGGGACACATATCCTACGAGCAGTACGTC. It codes for CASSLGHISYEQYV.

The rearrangement joins TRBV6-1 to TRBJ1-2, with TRBD1 identical over 7 bases. The CDR3 contains 13 residues. CDR1 and CDR2 from the germline V gene are MNHNS and SASEGT. After removal of 7 bases from V and 4 bases from J, the junction contained 6 bases not matched to a gene. CDR3 protein: CASTAGTAYGYTF. The CDR3 coding sequence is TGTGCCAGCACCGCCGGGACAGCCTATGGCTACACCTTC.

The chain carries TRBV15 and TRBJ2-7, with D possibly being TRBD2 (5 bases). The V end was cut by 2 bases, the J end by 7 bases, with 15 bases between. The V gene's germline CDR1 is LNHNV and CDR2 YYDKDF (reference sequence). The CDR3 loop spans 14 amino acids. This CDR3 is CATSRHSHGEEQYF. Here the CDR3 DNA reads TGTGCCACCAGCAGACATTCCCACGGGGAGGAGCAGTACTTC.

This clone has more than one count but fewer than ten. Distinct nucleotide sequences in the sample also encode this CDR3. This sequence joins TRBV9 and TRBJ1-1; tentatively, D is TRBD1 (5 bases). Trimming took 2 bases from V and 1 from J, leaving 6 bases between them. The germline CDR1 and CDR2 sequences are SGDLS and YYNGEE. The CDR3 consists of 13 residues. The CDR3 DNA is TGTGCCAGCAGCGTCGACAGGAACACTGAAGCTTTCTTT. It translates to CASSVDRNTEAFF.

The V call is TRBV5-1, the J call TRBJ2-3; 7 bases map to TRBD2. The CDR3 sequence is 15 residues long. J was trimmed by 4 bases and V by 0 bases; bases with no gene match: 5. Germline values: CDR1 SGHRS, CDR2 YFSETQ. DNA for the CDR3: TGCGCCAGCAGCTTGGGCGGGGGAAAGGCAGATACGCAGTATTTT. Translation gives CASSLGGGKADTQYF.

This chain uses TRBV25-1 with TRBJ2-5, with 10 bases aligning to TRBD1. With the DNA end fitting TRBJ2-7 better, the J assignment may be wrong. Germline V gene sequence: CDR1 MGHDK, CDR2 SYGVNS. The CDR3 sequence is 14 residues long. The CDR3 DNA reads TGTGCCAGCAGGGGGGACAGGGGAACCTACGAGCAGTACTTC. It yields the protein CASRGDRGTYEQYF.

The CDR3 DNA reads as TGTGCCAGCAGTGAAGCTGGGACTAGCGGGAGGGCCCTCTACGAGCAGTACGTC. Amino acids: CASSEAGTSGRALYEQYV. The genes are TRBV6-1 and TRBJ2-7; 16 nucleotides line up with TRBD2. CDR1 is MNHNS, CDR2 SASEGT, per germline. This CDR3 region has 18 residues. Losses at the gene ends were 0 bases for V and 3 bases for J; bases not matched to a gene: 5.